These 7 T cell receptor beta chains were all obtained from the same sample, sequenced in a study of T cell repertoires in cytomegalovirus infection. For these receptors, no antigen is known. TCRdb re-called the reads with MiXCR, one entry per CDR3 protein. The sample lists fewer than 900,000 distinct CDR3 sequences; 25% to 30% were seen once. The specimen comprised cultured CD8+ T cells from PBMCs, sampled from culture after CMV antigen stimulation. Receptor source: a human donor in good health (CMV status not recorded). Some clones in this sample may be carry-over from other donors' samples.

V is TRBV20-1 and J is TRBJ2-1; 7 bases fit TRBD1. CDR1 is DFQATT, CDR2 SNEGSKA, per germline (reference sequence). The CDR3 contains 16 residues. J lost 0 bases, V lost 6 bases, and 11 bases had no gene match. CDR3 DNA sequence: TGCAGTGCCTCAGACAGGGCGGTACACTCCTACAATGAGCAGTTCTTC. Amino acids: CSASDRAVHSYNEQFF.

V is TRBV7-2 and J is TRBJ2-7; D gene ambiguous. Looked up from germline, CDR1 is SGHTA and CDR2 is FQGNSA. This CDR3 contains 14 residues. Trimming cost V 3 bases and J 2 bases, with 11 bases left between them. CDR3 in amino acids: CASSLWGNPYEQYF. The CDR3 DNA reads TGTGCCAGCAGCTTGTGGGGTAACCCCTACGAGCAGTACTTC. The entire variable domain, with the rest obtained from reference TRBV7-2 and TRBJ2-7, is as follows: GAGVSQSPSNKVTEKGKDVELRCDPISGHTALYWYRQSLGQGLEFLIYFQGNSAPDKSGLPSDRFSAERTGGSVSTLTIQRTQQEDSAVYLCASSLWGNPYEQYFGPGTRLTVT.

The rearrangement uses TRBV12-3 or TRBV12-4 and TRBJ2-1, with D perhaps being TRBD1 or TRBD2 (6 bases each). With 0 bases removed from V and 7 bases from J, the gap between germline ends came to 13 bases. The CDR3 covers 15 residues. CDR3 DNA: TGTGCCAGCAGTTTAGCCATGGGGGGCGGGAATGAGCAGTTCTTC. It is translated as CASSLAMGGGNEQFF.

The CDR3 region is CASLGEGNTEAFF. The CDR3 coding sequence is TGTGCCAGCCTCGGAGAAGGGAACACTGAAGCTTTCTTT. The rearrangement links TRBV7-9 to TRBJ1-1; D remains ambiguous. This CDR3 is 13 amino acids long. Trimming took 8 bases from V and 1 from J, leaving 11 bases between them. Germline-derived CDR1 and CDR2 are SEHNR and FQNEAQ (reference sequence).

This clonotype has a handful of counts. Mismatch with germline at one junction end may stem from a read error. This chain links TRBV7-7 with TRBJ2-3; no firm D call. The CDR3 totals 15 residues. Per the germline V gene, CDR1 is SSHAT and CDR2 is FNYEAQ (reference sequence). The CDR3 loop reads CASSLEARGTDTQYF. The CDR3 DNA reads TGTGCTAGCAGCTTAGAGGCTAGGGGCACAGATACGCAGTATTTT.

This clonotype was detected a few times. V gene TRBV7-9 combines with J gene TRBJ2-1; no reliable D call. The germline gives CDR1 SEHNR, CDR2 FQNEAQ (reference sequence). The CDR3 is made up of 18 amino acids. V was clipped by 5 bases and J by 6 bases, with 26 bases between them. CDR3 DNA: TGTGCCAGCAGCACCAACCTTAGACCCGGCGTTGTCTTCAATGAGCAGTTCTTC. This encodes CASSTNLRPGVVFNEQFF.

The V and J genes are TRBV20-1 and TRBJ2-7; no clear D gene. Germline-derived CDR1 and CDR2 are DFQATT and SNEGSKA (reference sequence). V was trimmed by 0 bases and J by 0 bases, leaving 6 bases between them. This CDR3 is built from 13 residues. CDR3 sequence reads: CSAREGSSYEQYV. DNA of the CDR3: TGCAGTGCTAGAGAGGGCAGCTCCTACGAGCAGTACGTC.